Below, 14 T cell receptor beta chains from the same sample are listed, as sequenced in a study of identical twins (dated by TCRdb to about 2016). Libraries came from 5' RACE. Sequencing was performed on an Illumina HiSeq 2000. Through fastp at Q25 and MiXCR, TCRdb rebuilt clones from the public reads, retaining in-frame beta chains. Entries that share a CDR3 protein sequence are merged under the most common genes and DNA. The sample table lists hundreds of thousands of distinct CDR3 sequences, 8.5% to 9% of them with a count of one. The top ten clonotypes cover around 0.98% of the sample. In addition, the sample was reused for a study of yellow fever vaccine responses in identical twins.

The sample comprised PBMCs. The receptors here all came from a young woman in good health.

This chain links TRBV7-2 with TRBJ2-6; D is uncertain. This CDR3 has 16 residues. Germline CDR1 reads SGHTA; CDR2 reads FQGNSA. Trimming cost V 2 bases and J 0 bases, with 8 bases left between them. In DNA form, the CDR3 reads TGTGCCAGCAGCTTACATGGTGGCTCTGGGGCCAACGTCCTGACTTTC. Translation: CASSLHGGSGANVLTF.

There are many counts of this clonotype. The chain links TRBV29-1 to TRBJ2-1, with 10 bases that match TRBD2. With 8 bases clipped from V and 6 bases from J, the junction kept 10 bases outside the gene matches. In germline, CDR1 is SQVTM, CDR2 ANQGSEA. This CDR3 region has 14 residues. The CDR3 sequence: CSSRSGRNGNEQFF. CDR3 sequence (DNA): TGCAGCTCTCGTAGCGGGAGGAATGGCAATGAGCAGTTCTTC.

This clonotype has just a few counts. The chain is built from TRBV3-1 and TRBJ2-3; 9 bases are shared with TRBD1. This CDR3 is built from 17 residues. Germline lookup yields CDR1 LGHDT and CDR2 YNNKEL (reference sequence). V trimming: 1 base; J trimming: 4 bases; junction bases outside the gene matches: 9. CDR3 nucleotides: TGTGCCAGCAGCCAAGTCTTGGGCGACAGGGGGGCAGATACGCAGTATTTT. This translates into CASSQVLGDRGADTQYF.

This clonotype was counted between two and nine times. This chain uses TRBV29-1 with TRBJ2-3; no clear D. V was cut by 3 bases and J by 1 base, with 2 bases left in between. The CDR3 covers 11 residues. CDR1 and CDR2 (germline): SQVTM, ANQGSEA. Here the CDR3 reads CSVDGTDTQYF. The CDR3 DNA sequence: TGCAGCGTTGACGGCACAGATACGCAGTATTTT.

The chain recombines TRBV7-2 with TRBJ2-5; D gene ambiguous. The CDR3 is 16 amino acids. Germline-derived CDR1 and CDR2 are SGHTA and FQGNSA. V gave up 3 bases and J gave up 4 bases, with 18 bases separating them. CDR3 loop: CASSFSLSAGGETQYF. Here the CDR3 DNA reads TGTGCCAGCAGCTTCTCCCTGAGCGCCGGCGGAGAGACCCAGTACTTC.

This clonotype showed up just a few times. The chain has TRBV12-3 or TRBV12-4 and TRBJ2-1; 14 nucleotides align to TRBD2. Trimming removed 6 bases from V and 3 bases from J; junction bases left unmatched: 10. This CDR3 spans 18 amino acids. The CDR3 here is CASSVTGTSGSDYNEQFF. CDR3 coding DNA: TGTGCCAGCAGCGTTACCGGGACTAGCGGGAGCGACTACAATGAGCAGTTCTTC.

This clonotype was detected only a few times. The gene calls are TRBV7-9 and TRBJ2-1; D may be TRBD1 (6 bases). V was shortened by 7 bases and J by 11 bases, with 12 bases between the two germline ends. This CDR3 contains 11 residues. Germline values: CDR1 SEHNR, CDR2 FQNEAQ (reference sequence). The CDR3: CASNLQGKQFF. DNA of the CDR3: TGTGCCAGCAACCTGCAGGGGAAGCAGTTCTTC.

The V call is TRBV24-1, the J call TRBJ2-7, with 14 bases matching TRBD2. With V trimmed by 4 bases and J by 5 bases, 9 bases remained unmatched. Looked up from germline, CDR1 is KGHDR and CDR2 is SFDVKD. CDR3 length equals 17 residues. CDR3: CATSDPGLAGGVDEQYF. The CDR3 DNA sequence: TGTGCCACCAGTGACCCTGGACTAGCGGGGGGCGTCGACGAGCAGTACTTC.

The chain links TRBV29-1 to TRBJ2-2, with 10 bases fitting TRBD2. This CDR3 contains 17 residues. Unmatched junction bases numbered 15, after V lost 4 bases and J lost 7 bases. Per germline, CDR1 SQVTM and CDR2 ANQGSEA. The CDR3 DNA reads TGCAGCGTTGGAGGGGGTGAGCTAGCGGGAGAAATCGGGGAGCTGTTTTTT. Its translation is CSVGGGELAGEIGELFF.

V gene TRBV25-1 combines with J gene TRBJ2-5, with TRBD1 as a possible D gene (6 bases). Per germline, CDR1 MGHDK and CDR2 SYGVNS. Trimming cost V 3 bases and J 5 bases, with 19 bases left between them. CDR3 length: 16 amino acids. The CDR3 coding sequence is TGTGCCAGCAGTGATTATGACAGGATGCGAGGGGAGACCCAGTACTTC. As protein: CASSDYDRMRGETQYF.

For this clonotype: A much larger clone is a single base away; this may be a read error. The rearrangement uses TRBV19 and TRBJ2-1; 12 nucleotides line up with TRBD2. This CDR3 is 16 amino acids long. The germline gives CDR1 LNHDA, CDR2 SQIVND (reference sequence). The CDR3, as DNA: TGTGCCAGAAGTATAGTAGGACTAGCGGGGAGCAATGAGCAGTTCTTC. Translated, it gives CARSIVGLAGSNEQFF.

This clonotype was seen ten or more times. The chain links TRBV3-1 to TRBJ2-1, with 11 positions matching TRBD2. The CDR3 spans 15 residues. Germline CDR1 LGHDT, CDR2 YNNKEL (reference sequence). The ends lost 5 bases at V and 6 bases at J; junction bases unmatched: 6. The CDR3 loop reads CASSSPSGGTNEQFF. CDR3 coding DNA: TGTGCCAGCAGCTCACCTAGCGGGGGGACCAATGAGCAGTTCTTC.

This clonotype was detected ten times or more. The chain is built from TRBV7-2 and TRBJ2-1; 8 nucleotides align to TRBD2. Trimming took 0 bases from V and 2 from J; bases not matched to a gene: 0. The CDR3 length is 15 residues. The V gene's germline CDR1 is SGHTA and CDR2 FQGNSA. Here the CDR3 reads CASSLAGLAYNEQFF. The CDR3 DNA sequence: TGTGCCAGCAGCTTAGCGGGACTAGCCTACAATGAGCAGTTCTTC.

This clonotype was detected a few times. The chain carries TRBV12-3 or TRBV12-4 and TRBJ2-3; possibly TRBD1 for D (6 bases). The CDR3 covers 14 residues. V was shortened by 6 bases and J by 7 bases, with 17 bases between the two germline ends. CDR3 in DNA: TGTGCCAGCAGACCGTCCGGGACACCTAATACGCAGTATTTT. Translated: CASRPSGTPNTQYF.